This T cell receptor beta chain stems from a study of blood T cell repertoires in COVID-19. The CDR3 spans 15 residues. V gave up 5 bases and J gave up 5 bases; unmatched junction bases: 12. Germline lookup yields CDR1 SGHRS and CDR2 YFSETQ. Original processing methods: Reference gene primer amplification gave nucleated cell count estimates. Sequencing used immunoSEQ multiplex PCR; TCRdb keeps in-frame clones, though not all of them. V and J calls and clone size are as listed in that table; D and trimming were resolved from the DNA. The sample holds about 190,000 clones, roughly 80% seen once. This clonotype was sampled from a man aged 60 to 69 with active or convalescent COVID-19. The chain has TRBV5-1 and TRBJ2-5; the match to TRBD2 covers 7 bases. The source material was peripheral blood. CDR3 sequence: CASRIRDYVRETQYF. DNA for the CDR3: TGCGCCAGCAGAATCCGGGACTACGTTAGGGAGACCCAGTACTTC.